These T cell receptor beta chains were read from a single sample in a study of chemoradiotherapy in HPV16-positive cancers. TCRdb's copy holds only in-frame clones and misses some; the assay was immunoSEQ multiplex PCR. This table has under 20,000 clones, around four fifths appearing once. The specimen was taken from a patient who underwent chemoradiotherapy. All receptors derive from a human donor with HPV-associated anogenital cancer. The CDR3 runs from the conserved cysteine through the conserved F or W. D genes are given only for firm matches. Size tells how often a clone was seen (once, few, many) or the class of an expanded clone, and some rows leave it out.

d_gene	v_gene	j_gene	abundance	CDR3aa	CDR3nt
-	TRBV15	TRBJ2-1	-	CATSAGHTYNEQFF	TGTGCCACCTCAGCCGGGCACACTTACAATGAGCAGTTCTTC
-	TRBV10-1	TRBJ1-1	-	CASRRGVSTEAFF	TGCGCCAGCAGGAGGGGAGTCAGCACTGAAGCTTTCTTT
TRBD1	TRBV9	TRBJ1-5	-	CASSVASRAGGGQPQHF	TGTGCCAGCAGCGTAGCTTCTAGGGCAGGGGGAGGTCAGCCCCAGCATTTT
TRBD1	TRBV6-5	TRBJ1-6	-	CASRVGQGRNSPLHF	TGTGCCAGCAGAGTCGGACAGGGTAGGAATTCACCCCTCCACTTT
-	TRBV29-1	TRBJ1-3	-	CSVEGGGNTIYF	TGCAGCGTTGAAGGTGGTGGAAACACCATATATTTT
-	TRBV6-5	TRBJ1-6	-	CASSYSLQSYNSPLHF	TGTGCCAGCAGTTACTCGTTACAGAGCTATAATTCACCCCTCCACTTT
-	TRBV7-9	TRBJ2-5	-	CASSLITGWDQETQYF	TGTGCCAGCAGCTTAATAACAGGGTGGGATCAAGAGACCCAGTACTTC
-	TRBV6-1	TRBJ1-2	once	CASSEAWAGDGYTF	TGTGCCAGCAGTGAAGCTTGGGCAGGGGATGGCTACACCTTC
-	TRBV4-3	TRBJ1-2	-	CASSQDKAGSFYGYTF	TGCGCCAGCAGCCAAGATAAGGCAGGTTCTTTCTATGGCTACACCTTC
TRBD1	TRBV30	TRBJ1-2	-	CAWSRDSAGGGYTF	TGTGCCTGGAGTCGGGACAGCGCTGGGGGTGGCTACACCTTC
TRBD2	TRBV7-2	TRBJ2-5	-	CASSLASGGAWETQYF	TGTGCCAGCAGCTTAGCTAGCGGGGGGGCCTGGGAGACCCAGTACTTC
TRBD2	TRBV7-9	TRBJ2-5	-	CASSVRSSGAFQETQYF	TGTGCCAGCAGCGTAAGATCTAGCGGGGCATTCCAAGAGACCCAGTACTTC
-	TRBV20-1	TRBJ1-2	-	CSARDNGPFF	TGCAGTGCTAGAGACAACGGGCCTTTCTTC
TRBD1	TRBV7-2	TRBJ1-3	-	CASSPSSGQSSGNTIYF	TGTGCCAGCAGCCCATCTTCGGGACAGAGCTCTGGAAACACCATATATTTT
TRBD1	TRBV7-2	TRBJ2-2	-	CASSLQGAGSAGELFF	TGTGCCAGCAGCTTACAGGGGGCGGGGTCGGCCGGGGAGCTGTTTTTT
TRBD1	TRBV4-3	TRBJ2-1	-	CASSDGTGVYNEQFF	TGCGCCAGCAGCGATGGGACAGGGGTTTACAATGAGCAGTTCTTC
-	TRBV7-3	TRBJ1-6	-	CASSPTGYNSPLHF	TGTGCCAGCAGCCCCACAGGTTATAATTCACCCCTCCACTTT
TRBD2	TRBV7-9	TRBJ2-2	-	CASLGGAGDTGELFF	TGTGCCAGCCTCGGGGGGGCAGGTGACACCGGGGAGCTGTTTTTT
-	TRBV20-1	TRBJ2-1	-	CSAKPNEQFF	TGCAGTGCCAAGCCCAATGAGCAGTTCTTC
TRBD1	TRBV7-2	TRBJ1-3	-	CASSLAQGAGNTIYF	TGTGCCAGCAGCTTAGCTCAGGGGGCTGGAAACACCATATATTTT
-	TRBV7-3	TRBJ2-1	-	CASSLRSTALLSNEQFF	TGTGCCAGCAGCCTCAGGTCTACAGCGCTCCTTTCCAATGAGCAGTTCTTC
-	TRBV7-2	TRBJ1-4	few	CASSPQTATNEKLFF	TGTGCCAGCAGCCCCCAGACGGCAACTAATGAAAAACTGTTTTTT
-	TRBV6-5	TRBJ1-5	-	CASGRGGRGNQPQHF	TGTGCCAGCGGCAGGGGCGGTCGGGGGAATCAGCCCCAGCATTTT
TRBD2	TRBV9	TRBJ2-3	-	CASSVGLAGLTDTQYF	TGTGCCAGCAGCGTAGGATTAGCGGGGTTAACAGATACGCAGTATTTT
-	TRBV29-1	TRBJ2-1	-	CSVDSTYNEQFF	TGCAGCGTTGATTCGACCTACAATGAGCAGTTCTTC
-	TRBV6-5	TRBJ2-7	-	CASRLGGSSYEQYF	TGTGCCAGCAGGTTGGGGGGATCCTCCTACGAGCAGTACTTC
TRBD1	TRBV5-1	TRBJ1-6	-	CASSSRTGGNSPLHF	TGCGCCAGCAGCTCAAGGACAGGGGGCAATTCACCCCTCCACTTT
TRBD2	TRBV5-1	TRBJ2-3	-	CASSPSGGSVGDTQYF	TGCGCCAGCAGCCCATCCGGGGGGTCCGTGGGAGATACGCAGTATTTT
-	TRBV9	TRBJ2-3	-	CASSTTRALSQGDTQYF	TGTGCCAGCAGCACGACACGAGCACTCTCGCAGGGAGATACGCAGTATTTT
-	TRBV6-5	TRBJ2-5	once	CASKEWPGQETQYF	TGTGCCAGCAAAGAGTGGCCAGGGCAAGAGACCCAGTACTTC
TRBD2	TRBV5-4	TRBJ2-3	-	CASSTWTSGTDTQYF	TGTGCCAGCAGCACATGGACTAGCGGCACAGATACGCAGTATTTT
-	TRBV7-3	TRBJ2-3	-	CASSLSGDTDTQYF	TGTGCCAGCAGCTTATCGGGGGACACAGATACGCAGTATTTT
-	TRBV5-6	TRBJ1-2	-	CASSLQGTEMSYGYTF	TGTGCCAGCAGCTTGCAGGGCACCGAGATGAGTTATGGCTACACCTTC
TRBD2	TRBV7-8	TRBJ2-3	-	CASSLSGTSGTDTQYF	TGTGCCAGCAGCCTCTCCGGGACTAGCGGCACAGATACGCAGTATTTT
-	TRBV6-6	TRBJ2-2	-	CAVRWQANTGELFF	TGTGCCGTGCGTTGGCAGGCGAACACCGGGGAGCTGTTTTTT
-	TRBV4-2	TRBJ1-3	-	CASSPVRGPGNTIYF	TGTGCCAGCAGCCCGGTCAGGGGCCCTGGAAACACCATATATTTT
-	TRBV27	TRBJ2-7	-	CASSLRGYYEQYF	TGTGCCAGCAGTTTAAGGGGCTACTACGAGCAGTACTTC
-	TRBV7-6	TRBJ1-1	-	CASSLRAENTEAFF	TGTGCCAGCAGCTTACGGGCAGAGAACACTGAAGCTTTCTTT
TRBD1	TRBV7-2	TRBJ1-1	-	CASSLEPTGGAFF	TGTGCCAGCAGCTTAGAGCCGACAGGGGGAGCTTTCTTT
-	TRBV2	TRBJ2-2	-	CASSRTHGNTGELFF	TGTGCCAGCAGCCGCACACACGGTAACACCGGGGAGCTGTTTTTT
-	TRBV30	TRBJ1-1	-	CAWSPTTGRNTEAFF	TGTGCCTGGTCCCCCACAACCGGGAGGAACACTGAAGCTTTCTTT
-	TRBV7-3	TRBJ1-1	once	CASSPTHMNTEAFF	TGTGCCAGCAGCCCCACGCACATGAACACTGAAGCTTTCTTT
TRBD2	TRBV5-6	TRBJ2-7	-	CASSLAGVTYEQYF	TGTGCCAGCAGCTTAGCGGGGGTTACCTACGAGCAGTACTTC
TRBD1	TRBV6-5	TRBJ1-1	-	CASRDRPSVTEAFF	TGTGCCAGCAGGGACAGGCCAAGTGTCACTGAAGCTTTCTTT
-	TRBV6-1	TRBJ1-5	-	CASSEFPNQPQHF	TGTGCCAGCAGTGAGTTCCCGAATCAGCCCCAGCATTTT
-	TRBV4-3	TRBJ2-4	once	CASSKEGPGSRDIQYF	TGCGCCAGCAGCAAGGAAGGCCCAGGGTCGAGGGACATTCAGTACTTC
-	TRBV7-2	TRBJ1-4	few	CASSLGPRTTNEKLFF	TGTGCCAGCAGCTTAGGCCCGCGAACAACTAATGAAAAACTGTTTTTT
-	TRBV5-1	TRBJ2-5	-	CASKVWGGKETQYF	TGCGCCAGCAAGGTGTGGGGTGGAAAAGAGACCCAGTACTTC
TRBD2	TRBV7-2	TRBJ2-2	few	CASSRTSGAGELFF	TGTGCCAGCAGTCGGACTAGCGGGGCGGGGGAGCTGTTTTTT
-	TRBV6-5	TRBJ1-2	-	CASRDDRSSGYTF	TGTGCCAGCAGAGATGACAGGTCGAGTGGCTACACCTTC
-	TRBV6-4	TRBJ1-2	few	CASLHIKANYGYTF	TGTGCCAGCCTGCACATTAAGGCTAACTATGGCTACACCTTC
-	TRBV7-9	TRBJ2-3	-	CASSRTGTGMDTQYF	TGTGCCTCGTCTAGGACGGGAACGGGAATGGATACGCAGTATTTT
-	TRBV7-2	TRBJ2-7	-	CASSLLPLANEQYF	TGTGCCAGCAGCTTACTTCCGCTAGCCAACGAGCAGTACTTC
-	TRBV11-1	TRBJ2-7	-	CASSLAVGPYEQYF	TGTGCCAGCAGCTTAGCCGTGGGGCCATACGAGCAGTACTTC
-	TRBV2	TRBJ1-3	-	CASILGRARNTIYF	TGTGCCAGCATACTAGGCAGGGCACGAAACACCATATATTTT